The 15 T cell receptor beta chains below were found in one sample sequenced in a study of T-cell memory formation after mild COVID-19. Each CDR3 protein is one row after TCRdb ran MiXCR on the 5' RACE reads. The sample consists of around 320,000 distinct CDR3 sequences, approximately 19% of them appearing once. Sequencing was performed on PBMCs or a T cell subset sorted from them (not recorded which). The receptors come from a man between 18 and 35 years old who had mild COVID-19 (a few samples of this study predate the infection). Cell type and time point are not known.

This clonotype was detected ten times or more. The chain is built from TRBV12-3 or TRBV12-4 and TRBJ2-2; possible D gene TRBD1, 6 bases. The CDR3 spans 15 residues. Trimming took off 6 bases at V and 4 bases at J, with 15 bases between the two ends. This chain's CDR3 is CASSLNRDLTGELFF. The DNA of the CDR3 is TGTGCCAGCAGCCTGAACAGGGACCTCACCGGGGAGCTGTTTTTT.

The genes are TRBV15 and TRBJ2-1; 8 bases agree with TRBD2. The CDR3 is 16 amino acids. In germline, CDR1 is LNHNV, CDR2 YYDKDF (reference sequence). The junction had 5 bases not matched to a gene; V was cut back by 0 bases and J by 4 bases. CDR3 region: CATSREDGGDYNEQFF. Written as DNA, the CDR3 is TGTGCCACCAGCAGAGAAGACGGGGGGGATTACAATGAGCAGTTCTTC. Using reference TRBV15 and TRBJ2-1 for the parts outside the CDR3, the full variable domain is DAMVIQNPRYQVTQFGKPVTLSCSQTLNHNVMYWYQQKSSQAPKLLFHYYDKDFNNEADTPDNFQSRRPNTSFCFLDIRSPGLGDTAMYLCATSREDGGDYNEQFFGPGTRLTVL.

This clonotype was observed a handful of times. Here the CDR3 reads CASSSTTYPTANYGYTF. The CDR3 nucleotides are TGTGCCAGCAGCTCCACAACCTACCCGACAGCCAACTATGGCTACACCTTC. The chain couples TRBV7-9 to TRBJ1-2, with D maybe TRBD1 (5 bases). V lost 4 bases to trimming and J lost 2 bases, with 20 bases between them. The CDR3 length is 17 residues. Per the germline V gene, CDR1 is SEHNR and CDR2 is FQNEAQ (reference sequence).

The chain carries TRBV6-2 or TRBV6-3 and TRBJ2-7; a weak D match, TRBD2 (5 bases). The CDR3 runs to 16 residues. Germline CDR1 and CDR2: MNHEY and SVGEGT. V lost 2 bases and J lost 2, with 16 bases in between. CDR3 residues: CASSYPPRRETYEQYF. DNA of the CDR3: TGTGCCAGCAGTTACCCCCCACGACGGGAAACCTACGAGCAGTACTTC.

The chain links TRBV28 to TRBJ2-2; TRBD2 is a possible D gene (5 bases). Germline CDR1 is MDHEN and CDR2 is SYDVKM. The CDR3 contains 14 residues. Trimming shortened V by 11 bases and J by 1 base, and 14 bases separated the two germline ends. The CDR3 DNA sequence: TGTGCCGCCGGAGGCAGGCAGAACACCGGGGAGCTGTTTTTT. Protein product: CAAGGRQNTGELFF.

The chain employs TRBV18 and TRBJ2-7, with TRBD1 matching over 7 bases. The CDR3 length is 14 residues. Germline-derived CDR1 and CDR2 are KGHSH and LQKENI. The junction had 7 bases not matched to a gene; V was cut back by 6 bases and J by 2 bases. CDR3 in amino acids: CASSLNRGAYEQYV. The CDR3 region has the DNA TGTGCCAGCTCCTTGAACAGGGGAGCCTACGAGCAGTACGTC.

The V call is TRBV29-1, the J call TRBJ1-5; 8 nucleotides match TRBD1. This CDR3 comprises 15 residues. The ends lost 5 bases at V and 7 bases at J; junction bases unmatched: 13. CDR1 and CDR2 from the germline V gene are SQVTM and ANQGSEA. The chain's CDR3 is CSVTSDRGIGQPQHF. The CDR3 DNA reads TGCAGCGTTACCTCTGACAGGGGAATCGGCCAGCCCCAGCATTTT.

The V and J genes are TRBV2 and TRBJ2-1; either TRBD1 or TRBD2 may supply D (8 bases each). The germline V gene encodes CDR1 SNHLY and CDR2 FYNNEI. There are 18 residues in the CDR3. V lost 4 bases and J lost 6, with 25 bases in between. The CDR3 DNA follows: TGTGCCAGCAGTGCCCGGGGGGGGACAGGAAATTTAATCAATGAGCAGTTCTTC. Protein product: CASSARGGTGNLINEQFF.

The sample holds a few counts of this clonotype. The rearrangement links TRBV20-1 to TRBJ1-2, with D possibly TRBD1 on 5 matching bases. This CDR3 is built from 14 residues. CDR1 and CDR2 from the germline V gene are DFQATT and SNEGSKA (reference sequence). Deletions cut 3 bases from V and 0 bases from J, with 11 bases between. DNA of the CDR3: TGCAGTGCTAGCGGGGCACCTGCTAACTATGGCTACACCTTC. It yields the protein CSASGAPANYGYTF.

This clonotype was counted a few times. The CDR3 here is CAWSPGDTQYF. As DNA, the CDR3 is TGTGCCTGGAGTCCCGGAGATACGCAGTATTTT. V is TRBV30 and J is TRBJ2-3, with D unclear. V was clipped by 2 bases and J by 5 bases, with 5 bases between them. From germline, CDR1 is GTSNPN and CDR2 SVGIG (reference sequence). There are 11 residues in the CDR3. The entire variable domain, with the rest obtained from reference TRBV30 and TRBJ2-3, is as follows: SQTIHQWPATLVQPVGSPLSLECTVEGTSNPNLYWYRQAAGRGLQLLFYSVGIGQISSEVPQNLSASRPQDRQFILSSKKLLLSDSGFYLCAWSPGDTQYFGPGTRLTVL.

This clonotype was observed many times. The chain carries TRBV6-1 and TRBJ2-1; 7 bases line up with TRBD2. Per germline, CDR1 MNHNS and CDR2 SASEGT. Losses at the gene ends were 3 bases for V and 3 bases for J; bases not matched to a gene: 5. This CDR3 has 15 residues. The CDR3 region is CASSDGAGDYNEQFF. The CDR3 coding sequence is TGTGCCAGCAGTGACGGGGCGGGGGACTACAATGAGCAGTTCTTC.

This clonotype has only a few counts. The J gene is TRBJ2-7, the V gene TRBV28; D is unclear. The V gene lost 5 bases and the J gene lost 4 bases, with 12 bases spanning the gap. The V gene's germline CDR1 is MDHEN and CDR2 SYDVKM. The CDR3 runs to 13 residues. CDR3 in DNA: TGTGCCAGCAGTACCCTAACCCATTACGAGCAGTACGTC. It yields the protein CASSTLTHYEQYV.

In its sample, this clonotype was seen a few times. The chain employs TRBV7-8 and TRBJ1-5; D is possibly TRBD1 (5 bases). V shed 5 bases and J shed 9 bases, with 17 bases lying between them. Germline assignment: CDR1 SGHVS and CDR2 FQNEAQ. The CDR3 runs 14 residues. CDR3 loop: CASSPGTSRRPQHF. The CDR3, as DNA: TGTGCCAGCAGCCCCGGGACGTCGAGAAGGCCCCAGCATTTT.

The chain couples TRBV27 to TRBJ2-1; 7 nucleotides line up with TRBD1. Germline assignment: CDR1 MNHEY and CDR2 SMNVEV (reference sequence). Trimming cost V 4 bases and J 5 bases; bases outside gene matches: 11. This CDR3 region has 16 residues. This CDR3 is CASSSPLRDRHNEQFF. The CDR3 DNA sequence: TGTGCCAGCAGTTCCCCCTTACGGGACAGACACAATGAGCAGTTCTTC.

This clonotype was detected a few times. This chain connects TRBV11-2 to TRBJ2-7; no reliable D call. The CDR3 is 15 residues long. Trimming took off 0 bases at V and 3 bases at J, with 12 bases between the two ends. The germline V gene has CDR1 SGHAT and CDR2 FQNNGV. The DNA of the CDR3 is TGTGCCAGCAGCTTAGAGAGCGCGGTTAGCTACGAGCAGTACTTC. It yields the protein CASSLESAVSYEQYF. Full variable domain (rest looked up from reference TRBV11-2 and TRBJ2-7): EAGVAQSPRYKIIEKRQSVAFWCNPISGHATLYWYQQILGQGPKLLIQFQNNGVVDDSQLPKDRFSAERLKGVDSTLKIQPAKLEDSAVYLCASSLESAVSYEQYFGPGTRLTVT.